These 29 T cell receptor beta chains were sequenced from one sample in a study of blood T cell repertoires in COVID-19. Some clones are missing from TCRdb's copy, which holds only in-frame ones; the method was immunoSEQ multiplex PCR. This table has about 360,000 clones, around 87% appearing once. The sequencing sample was made of PBMCs or T cells enriched from blood (not recorded which). All receptors come from a man in his forties in a cohort exposed to, infected with or recovered from COVID-19 (not recorded which).

This clone was seen once. The V and J genes are TRBV19 and TRBJ2-6, with D unclear. The V gene lost 7 bases and the J gene lost 0 bases, with 7 bases spanning the gap. Germline CDR1 is LNHDA and CDR2 is SQIVND (reference sequence). CDR3 length equals 14 residues. CDR3 DNA sequence: TGTGCCAGTACCACAGACTCTGGGGCCAACGTCCTGACTTTC. It encodes CASTTDSGANVLTF.

The V call is TRBV5-4, the J call TRBJ2-1; TRBD1 agrees at 8 bases. The CDR3 is made up of 15 amino acids. The V gene's germline CDR1 is SGHNT and CDR2 YYREEE (reference sequence). With V trimmed by 2 bases and J by 5 bases, 6 bases remained unmatched. CDR3 amino acids: CASSLGQGKNNEQFF. The CDR3 DNA sequence: TGTGCCAGCAGCTTAGGACAGGGAAAGAACAATGAGCAGTTCTTC.

The J gene is TRBJ2-1, the V gene TRBV2, with TRBD2 identical over 7 bases. This CDR3 comprises 15 residues. J gave up 9 bases and V 2 bases, and 10 bases lay outside the gene matches. Germline V gives CDR1 SNHLY, CDR2 FYNNEI. The chain's CDR3 is CASSEQDPPGGEQFF. Written as DNA, the CDR3 is TGTGCCAGCAGTGAACAGGACCCCCCGGGGGGTGAGCAGTTCTTC. The full variable domain, in which reference TRBV2 and TRBJ2-1 provide the parts outside the CDR3, is EPEVTQTPSHQVTQMGQEVILRCVPISNHLYFYWYRQILGQKVEFLVSFYNNEISEKSEIFDDQFSVERPDGSNFTLKIRSTKLEDSAMYFCASSEQDPPGGEQFFGPGTRLTVL.

A few counts support this clone. The V and J genes are TRBV14 and TRBJ1-2, with D perhaps TRBD1 (5 bases). Trimming stripped 0 bases from V and 7 bases from J, with 9 bases between. The CDR3 loop spans 13 amino acids. Per the germline V gene, CDR1 is SGHDN and CDR2 is FVKESK. The CDR3 DNA is TGTGCCAGCAGCCAAGACAGGGTCATTGGCTACACCTTC. Protein: CASSQDRVIGYTF.

The chain employs TRBV7-8 and TRBJ2-7; D remains unclear. This CDR3 contains 15 residues. Germline loops: CDR1 SGHVS, CDR2 FQNEAQ. V was cut by 4 bases and J by 0 bases, with 13 bases left in between. CDR3 amino acids: CASSSRLTNSYEQYF. For the CDR3, the DNA is TGTGCCAGCAGCTCCAGACTGACCAACTCCTACGAGCAGTACTTC.

The chain has TRBV27 and TRBJ2-3; perhaps TRBD2 as D (6 bases). This CDR3 spans 16 amino acids. Per the germline V gene, CDR1 is MNHEY and CDR2 is SMNVEV (reference sequence). Trimming cost V 5 bases and J 3 bases, with 18 bases left between them. The DNA of the CDR3 is TGTGCCAGCAGTCCATGGGGTCGGGGGTCGACAGATACGCAGTATTTT. Protein sequence: CASSPWGRGSTDTQYF.

CDR3 sequence: CASIIYEQYF. The CDR3 region has the DNA TGTGCCAGCATCATCTACGAGCAGTACTTC. The chain recombines TRBV21-1 with TRBJ2-7; TRBD1 reflects the table's D call only, with no check against the DNA. TRBV21-1 has pseudogene status. There are 10 residues in the CDR3.

This clone was seen a few times. The chain combines TRBV13 with TRBJ1-1; D unresolved. Trimming shortened V by 7 bases and J by 0 bases, and 9 bases separated the two germline ends. CDR1 and CDR2 from the germline V gene are PRHDT and FYEKMQ (reference sequence). The CDR3 is made up of 13 amino acids. The CDR3 DNA follows: TGTGCCAGCAACCCCTACCTGAACACTGAAGCTTTCTTT. It is translated as CASNPYLNTEAFF.

This chain connects TRBV7-9 to TRBJ1-5; D is undetermined. The CDR3 has 11 residues. The germline V gene encodes CDR1 SEHNR and CDR2 FQNEAQ (reference sequence). V lost 9 bases and J 4 bases, leaving 7 bases between the germline ends. CDR3 protein: CARSRNQPQHF. For the CDR3, the DNA is TGTGCCAGGTCTCGGAATCAGCCCCAGCATTTT.

This chain uses TRBV10-3 with TRBJ2-7; D is ambiguous. Germline CDR1 reads ENHRY; CDR2 reads SYGVKD. CDR3 size: 11 residues. V lost 10 bases, J lost 5 bases, and 12 bases lay in between. The CDR3 region has the DNA TGTGCCACTAAAGACTTGAACGAGCAGTACTTC. Its protein is CATKDLNEQYF.

The chain combines TRBV28 with TRBJ2-5, with D unclear. Germline CDR1 and CDR2: MDHEN and SYDVKM. V lost 3 bases and J 2 bases, leaving 13 bases between the germline ends. This CDR3 comprises 15 residues. CDR3 sequence: CASSFAGAKQETQYF. The DNA of the CDR3 is TGTGCCAGCAGTTTTGCAGGCGCGAAACAAGAGACCCAGTACTTC.

CDR3 sequence: CASAGLVRGEQFF. As DNA, the CDR3 is TGTGCCAGCGCCGGACTAGTTCGGGGTGAGCAGTTCTTC. The gene calls are TRBV6-4 and TRBJ2-1; 7 positions match TRBD2. The junction had 10 bases not matched to a gene; V was cut back by 8 bases and J by 9 bases. The germline gives CDR1 MRHNA, CDR2 SNTAGT. The CDR3 has 13 residues.

This chain connects TRBV5-1 to TRBJ2-2, with D perhaps TRBD1 (6 bases). The germline V gene encodes CDR1 SGHRS and CDR2 YFSETQ. The V end lost 4 bases, the J end lost 6 bases, and 13 bases lay between the germline ends. The CDR3 runs to 14 residues. CDR3 loop: CASSTTGIAGELFF. CDR3 DNA: TGCGCCAGCAGCACAACAGGGATCGCCGGGGAGCTGTTTTTT.

The rearrangement links TRBV5-1 to TRBJ2-1; the match to TRBD1 covers 10 bases. Germline CDR1 and CDR2: SGHRS and YFSETQ. This CDR3 contains 12 residues. V shed 10 bases and J 8 bases; nucleotides not matched to a gene: 6. The CDR3 DNA reads TGCGCCTCCCGGGACAGGGGTGATGAGCAGTTCTTC. It is translated as CASRDRGDEQFF. The full variable domain, with the rest looked up from reference TRBV5-1 and TRBJ2-1, is KAGVTQTPRYLIKTRGQQVTLSCSPISGHRSVSWYQQTPGQGLQFLFEYFSETQRNKGNFPGRFSGRQFSNSRSEMNVSTLELGDSALYLCASRDRGDEQFFGPGTRLTVL.

The chain couples TRBV7-8 to TRBJ2-3; D call uncertain. This CDR3 contains 14 residues. Germline CDR1 reads SGHVS; CDR2 reads FQNEAQ. V was clipped by 1 base and J by 2 bases, with 7 bases between them. CDR3 loop: CASSLEFSTDTQYF. The DNA for the CDR3 is TGTGCCAGCAGCTTAGAATTCTCCACAGATACGCAGTATTTT.

The chain links TRBV10-3 to TRBJ2-5; D is ambiguous. Germline V lookup: CDR1 ENHRY, CDR2 SYGVKD. CDR3 length: 13 residues. V was trimmed by 4 bases and J by 2 bases, leaving 8 bases between them. The CDR3 here is CAISGTIQETQYF. CDR3 nucleotide sequence: TGTGCCATCAGTGGCACTATTCAAGAGACCCAGTACTTC.

V is TRBV27 and J is TRBJ1-4; 7 bases agree with TRBD1. The germline CDR1 and CDR2 sequences are MNHEY and SMNVEV (reference sequence). CDR3 length equals 16 residues. V was clipped by 0 bases and J by 8 bases; unmatched bases: 9. CDR3: CASSLSGAGTEEKLFF. The CDR3 coding sequence is TGTGCCAGCAGTTTATCTGGGGCCGGGACAGAAGAAAAACTGTTTTTT.

V is TRBV27 and J is TRBJ2-3; 8 nucleotides match TRBD2. The CDR3 is 15 amino acids. The trim removed 8 bases at V and 3 bases at J, leaving 10 bases unmatched. Germline V gene sequence: CDR1 MNHEY, CDR2 SMNVEV (reference sequence). The CDR3 spells CASAQMAGGTDTQYF. CDR3 nucleotide sequence: TGTGCCAGCGCCCAAATGGCGGGGGGTACAGATACGCAGTATTTT.

The gene calls are TRBV4-1 and TRBJ1-6; D perhaps matches TRBD1 (6 bases). This CDR3 has 16 residues. CDR1 is MGHRA and CDR2 is YSYEKL in the germline V gene. V lost 0 bases, J lost 13 bases, and 19 bases lay in between. For the CDR3, the DNA is TGCGCCAGCAGCCAAGATGGGTCAGGGGTTACTGTTCCCCTCCACTTT. Translating gives CASSQDGSGVTVPLHF.

The chain has TRBV5-1 and TRBJ2-5, with TRBD2 identical over 11 bases. J was trimmed by 1 base and V by 7 bases; bases with no gene match: 6. The CDR3 has 15 residues. The germline CDR1 and CDR2 sequences are SGHRS and YFSETQ. In nucleotides, the CDR3 is TGCGCCAGCGCTACTAGCGGGAGTGCCCAAGAGACCCAGTACTTC. Its translation is CASATSGSAQETQYF.

The gene calls are TRBV14 and TRBJ2-2; no definite D call. Trimming left V 2 bases short and J 9 bases short, with 7 bases between. Germline loops: CDR1 SGHDN, CDR2 FVKESK. This CDR3 comprises 12 residues. This chain's CDR3 is CASSQSSWELFF. The DNA of the CDR3 is TGTGCCAGCAGCCAATCTAGTTGGGAGCTGTTTTTT.

This clone showed up many times. This chain joins TRBV2 and TRBJ2-7; TRBD1 matches 9 bases. Germline loops: CDR1 SNHLY, CDR2 FYNNEI. Trimming removed 5 bases from V and 5 bases from J; junction bases left unmatched: 13. This CDR3 contains 16 residues. This CDR3 is CASSRGQGPGVDEQYF. The CDR3 DNA sequence: TGTGCCAGCAGTAGGGGACAGGGTCCAGGGGTAGACGAGCAGTACTTC.

V usage is TRBV6-1 and J usage is TRBJ1-6, with D maybe TRBD1 (6 bases). In germline, CDR1 is MNHNS, CDR2 SASEGT. Trimming removed 1 base from V and 6 bases from J, with 10 bases in between. This CDR3 is 15 amino acids long. CDR3 residues: CASSEGQAINSPLHF. The CDR3 nucleotides read TGTGCCAGCAGTGAAGGACAGGCGATTAATTCACCCCTCCACTTT.

The J gene is TRBJ1-1, the V gene TRBV25-1; no reliable D call. CDR1 is MGHDK, CDR2 SYGVNS, per germline. Trimming took 6 bases from V and 3 from J, leaving 14 bases between them. This CDR3 spans 14 amino acids. CDR3: CASRPDFDYTEAFF. The CDR3 DNA follows: TGTGCCAGCAGACCCGACTTTGATTACACTGAAGCTTTCTTT.

The chain carries TRBV5-1 and TRBJ1-4, with D tentatively TRBD1 (5 bases). CDR3 length: 15 residues. Germline CDR1 and CDR2: SGHRS and YFSETQ. V was shortened by 3 bases and J by 6 bases, with 15 bases between the two germline ends. The CDR3: CASSWRAGGDEKLFF. CDR3 coding DNA: TGCGCCAGCAGCTGGAGGGCAGGAGGGGATGAAAAACTGTTTTTT.

The chain uses TRBV6-5 and TRBJ2-7; 8 bases map to TRBD1. The germline V gene has CDR1 MNHEY and CDR2 SVGAGI. This CDR3 has 15 residues. The junction had 7 bases not matched to a gene; V was cut back by 5 bases and J by 1 base. The CDR3 spells CASSPDRGQSYEQYF. CDR3 nucleotides: TGTGCCAGCAGTCCAGACAGGGGCCAATCCTACGAGCAGTACTTC.

The genes are TRBV4-1 and TRBJ2-1; 9 positions match TRBD1. CDR3 length: 13 amino acids. The V gene's germline CDR1 is MGHRA and CDR2 YSYEKL. The trim removed 2 bases at V and 14 bases at J, leaving 7 bases unmatched. This CDR3 reads CASSQTHRGLEFF. DNA for the CDR3: TGCGCCAGCAGCCAAACCCACAGGGGGCTTGAGTTCTTC.

Concerning this clone: Other DNA sequences of this sample code for an identical CDR3. This rearrangement joins TRBV5-1 to TRBJ2-2; 8 nucleotides match TRBD1. V was pared by 8 bases and J by 5 bases, with 5 bases of the junction left unmatched. From germline, CDR1 is SGHRS and CDR2 YFSETQ. The CDR3 extends over 13 amino acids. The CDR3 here is CASRTGGTGELFF. As DNA, the CDR3 is TGCGCCAGTCGAACAGGGGGAACCGGGGAGCTGTTTTTT. Supplemented by reference TRBV5-1 and TRBJ2-2, the full variable domain reads KAGVTQTPRYLIKTRGQQVTLSCSPISGHRSVSWYQQTPGQGLQFLFEYFSETQRNKGNFPGRFSGRQFSNSRSEMNVSTLELGDSALYLCASRTGGTGELFFGEGSRLTVL.

This clone was picked up one time. The chain couples TRBV7-9 to TRBJ2-7; D is perhaps TRBD2 (5 bases). The CDR3 is 13 amino acids. Per germline, CDR1 SEHNR and CDR2 FQNEAQ (reference sequence). V was trimmed by 7 bases and J by 7 bases, leaving 17 bases between them. The chain's CDR3 is CASINVAGGEQYF. Written as DNA, the CDR3 is TGTGCCAGCATCAACGTCGCCGGCGGGGAGCAGTACTTC.